The 20 T cell receptor beta chains presented below share a single source sample, sequenced in a study of blood T cell repertoires in COVID-19. The method was immunoSEQ multiplex PCR; TCRdb's version includes in-frame clones alone and lacks a portion of them. The sample records fewer than 250,000 clones, about 90% being singletons. Material for sequencing was peripheral blood. These receptors were obtained from a man between 60 and 75 years old with COVID-19, enrolled during active disease.

The V gene is TRBV2, the J gene TRBJ2-1; TRBD1 matches at 8 bases. CDR1 SNHLY and CDR2 FYNNEI come from the germline V gene. The CDR3 has 15 residues. V lost 5 bases, J lost 0 bases, and 3 bases stayed unmatched. The CDR3 sequence: CASSRQGSSYNEQFF. CDR3 coding DNA: TGTGCCAGCAGTAGACAGGGGAGCTCCTACAATGAGCAGTTCTTC.

This chain links TRBV6-6 with TRBJ1-3; D ambiguous. CDR1 and CDR2 (germline): MNHNY, SVGAGI (reference sequence). Trimming pared 4 bases from V and 1 base from J, leaving 14 bases between. CDR3 length: 16 residues. CDR3 coding DNA: TGTGCCAGCAGTTTTTTGTCCGCGGGGTCTGGAAACACCATATATTTT. This sequence encodes CASSFLSAGSGNTIYF.

V and J are TRBV7-2 and TRBJ1-2; D gene uncertain. CDR1 is SGHTA and CDR2 is FQGNSA in the germline V gene. V shed 1 base and J shed 4 bases, with 10 bases lying between them. The CDR3 runs to 14 residues. The CDR3 reads CASSLGGSAYGYTF. The CDR3 DNA is TGTGCCAGCAGCTTAGGAGGGAGCGCCTATGGCTACACCTTC.

The J gene is TRBJ2-6, the V gene TRBV3-1 (or the pseudogene TRBV3-2), with 7 bases lining up with TRBD1. The CDR3 contains 17 residues. Germline V gives CDR1 LGHDT, CDR2 YNNKEL (reference sequence). V shed 0 bases and J 0 bases; nucleotides not matched to a gene: 2. The CDR3 DNA sequence: TGTGCCAGCAGCCAAGACAGGGGGTGCTCTGGGGCCAACGTCCTGACTTTC. Its protein product is CASSQDRGCSGANVLTF.

V is TRBV6-5 and J is TRBJ2-1; maybe TRBD1 (6 bases). Germline V gives CDR1 MNHEY, CDR2 SVGAGI. This CDR3 has 14 residues. Deletions cut 4 bases from V and 3 bases from J, with 10 bases between. The CDR3 region has the DNA TGTGCCAGCAGTTCTGGGGGCTACTACAATGAGCAGTTCTTC. This encodes CASSSGGYYNEQFF.

This chain uses TRBV27 with TRBJ1-2; D call uncertain. The CDR3 runs to 13 residues. CDR1 and CDR2 from the germline V gene are MNHEY and SMNVEV (reference sequence). The germline V and J ends were trimmed by 6 bases and 4 bases, with 12 bases remaining between them. The CDR3 here is CASRGSTSYGYTF. The CDR3 region has the DNA TGTGCCAGCAGAGGTAGCACCTCCTATGGCTACACCTTC.

In regard to this clone: This specimen includes other DNA sequences encoding the same CDR3. Here the CDR3 reads CASSPPGQGNTEAFF. CDR3 DNA: TGTGCCAGCTCACCCCCTGGACAGGGGAACACTGAAGCTTTCTTT. The chain has TRBV18 and TRBJ1-1; 8 bases agree with TRBD1. Germline CDR1 KGHSH, CDR2 LQKENI. CDR3 size: 15 residues. Unmatched junction bases numbered 4, after V lost 3 bases and J lost 1 base.

Only one count was recorded for this clone. V is TRBV9 and J is TRBJ2-4; D remains unclear. CDR3 size: 14 residues. With 0 bases removed from V and 0 bases from J, the gap between germline ends came to 4 bases. CDR1 and CDR2 (germline): SGDLS, YYNGEE. CDR3 in amino acids: CASSVDIAKNIQYF. The CDR3 nucleotides read TGTGCCAGCAGCGTAGATATAGCCAAAAACATTCAGTACTTC.

The chain combines TRBV19 with TRBJ1-5; 7 bases map to TRBD1. Unmatched junction bases numbered 5, after V lost 6 bases and J lost 6 bases. The CDR3 is made up of 13 amino acids. Per germline, CDR1 LNHDA and CDR2 SQIVND (reference sequence). This CDR3 reads CASSRTGGQPQHF. For the CDR3, the DNA is TGTGCCAGTAGCCGGACAGGTGGTCAGCCCCAGCATTTT.

This clone was recorded a few times. The chain carries TRBV6-2 or TRBV6-3 and TRBJ2-7; TRBD1 matches at 7 bases. The CDR3 runs 14 residues. Germline trimming cut 4 bases from V and 2 bases from J; bases unmatched to any gene: 5. From germline, CDR1 is MNHEY and CDR2 SVGEGT. The CDR3 is CASSSTGTAYEQYF. The CDR3 nucleotides read TGTGCCAGCAGTTCCACGGGGACAGCCTACGAGCAGTACTTC.

The chain has TRBV5-6 and TRBJ1-5; 8 bases are shared with TRBD1. This CDR3 is built from 15 residues. V dropped 0 bases and J dropped 5; count of bases not matched to a gene: 4. Germline CDR1 is SGHDT and CDR2 is YYEEEE. In DNA, the CDR3 is TGTGCCAGCAGCTTGGCCGCAGGGGGCTATCAGCCCCAGCATTTT. It yields the protein CASSLAAGGYQPQHF.

The J gene is TRBJ1-2, the V gene TRBV7-3; 9 bases map to TRBD1. The germline CDR1 and CDR2 sequences are SGHTA and FQGTGA. V shed 4 bases and J 4 bases; nucleotides not matched to a gene: 13. The CDR3 contains 17 residues. CDR3 sequence: CASSSRPTGGGGYGYTF. CDR3 in DNA: TGTGCCAGCAGCTCGAGACCGACAGGGGGAGGTGGCTATGGCTACACCTTC.

The rearrangement links TRBV23-1 to TRBJ1-3, with D perhaps TRBD1 (5 bases). TRBV23-1 is reported as an ORF; its role is uncertain. The CDR3 is 17 amino acids. V was trimmed by 3 bases and J by 5 bases, leaving 20 bases between them. CDR3 residues: CASSHKTAGLGRNTIYF. The CDR3 coding sequence is TGCGCCAGCAGTCACAAAACAGCGGGGTTGGGACGAAACACCATATATTTT.

As concerns this clone: Sequence at one end of the junction differs from germline and may be a read error. J is TRBJ1-1 and V is TRBV7-7; D remains unclear. This CDR3 has 13 amino acids. Germline V lookup: CDR1 SSHAT, CDR2 FNYEAQ (reference sequence). The CDR3 region has the DNA TGTGCTAGCAGCTTCGCCGAGGGAACTGAAGCTTTCTTT. Its translation: CASSFAEGTEAFF. Full variable domain (outside the CDR3, taken from reference TRBV7-7 and TRBJ1-1): GAGVSQSPRYKVTKRGQDVTLRCDPISSHATLYWYQQALGQGPEFLTYFNYEAQPDKSGLPSDRFSAERPEGSISTLTIQRTEQRDSAMYRCASSFAEGTEAFFGQGTRLTVV.

The chain joins TRBV30 to TRBJ1-1; tentative D call: TRBD1 (6 bases). Looked up from germline, CDR1 is GTSNPN and CDR2 is SVGIG (reference sequence). The CDR3 contains 13 residues. With 7 bases removed from V and 0 bases from J, the gap between germline ends came to 12 bases. CDR3 sequence reads: CAFLGQMNTEAFF. CDR3 sequence (DNA): TGTGCCTTCCTGGGACAAATGAACACTGAAGCTTTCTTT.

A single count supports this clone. The DNA of the CDR3 is TGTGCCAGTAACATAGGGGACAGGGTAGCTTCACCCCTCCACTTT. It encodes CASNIGDRVASPLHF. This chain links TRBV28 with TRBJ1-6; TRBD1 agrees at 9 bases. Trimming cost V 9 bases and J 9 bases; bases outside gene matches: 12. This CDR3 contains 15 residues. Germline CDR1 MDHEN, CDR2 SYDVKM.

The chain links TRBV19 to TRBJ1-6; TRBD1 agrees at 7 bases. CDR3 size: 18 residues. V shed 3 bases, J shed 0 bases, and the junction held 8 bases outside the gene matches. Germline V gives CDR1 LNHDA, CDR2 SQIVND (reference sequence). The CDR3 loop is CASSITPTGSSYNSPLHF. DNA of the CDR3: TGTGCCAGTAGTATCACCCCGACAGGGAGCTCCTATAATTCACCCCTCCACTTT.

The chain employs TRBV2 and TRBJ2-6; 7 nucleotides agree with TRBD1. The V gene end was trimmed by 5 bases and the J gene end by 4 bases; junction bases not matched to a gene: 14. This CDR3 region has 18 residues. Germline values: CDR1 SNHLY, CDR2 FYNNEI. CDR3 DNA: TGTGCCAGCAGTCCACCTATAGGGACAGCTGGCGGGGCCAACGTCCTGACTTTC. Its protein is CASSPPIGTAGGANVLTF.

J is TRBJ1-4 and V is TRBV5-1, with 8 positions matching TRBD1. CDR1 is SGHRS and CDR2 is YFSETQ in the germline V gene. V dropped 0 bases and J dropped 6; count of bases not matched to a gene: 4. CDR3 length: 15 residues. The CDR3 region is CASSLAMTGDEKLFF. CDR3 nucleotide sequence: TGCGCCAGCAGCTTGGCCATGACAGGGGATGAAAAACTGTTTTTT. The full variable domain, its missing parts supplied by reference TRBV5-1 and TRBJ1-4, is KAGVTQTPRYLIKTRGQQVTLSCSPISGHRSVSWYQQTPGQGLQFLFEYFSETQRNKGNFPGRFSGRQFSNSRSEMNVSTLELGDSALYLCASSLAMTGDEKLFFGSGTQLSVL.

This clone appeared a single time. The V and J genes are TRBV12-3 or TRBV12-4 and TRBJ2-1, with TRBD2 matching 8 bases. V lost 6 bases to trimming and J lost 10 bases; unmatched junction nucleotides: 5. CDR3 length equals 12 residues. CDR3 in amino acids: CASRNAGGEQFF. For the CDR3, the DNA is TGTGCCAGCAGGAACGCGGGGGGAGAGCAGTTCTTC.